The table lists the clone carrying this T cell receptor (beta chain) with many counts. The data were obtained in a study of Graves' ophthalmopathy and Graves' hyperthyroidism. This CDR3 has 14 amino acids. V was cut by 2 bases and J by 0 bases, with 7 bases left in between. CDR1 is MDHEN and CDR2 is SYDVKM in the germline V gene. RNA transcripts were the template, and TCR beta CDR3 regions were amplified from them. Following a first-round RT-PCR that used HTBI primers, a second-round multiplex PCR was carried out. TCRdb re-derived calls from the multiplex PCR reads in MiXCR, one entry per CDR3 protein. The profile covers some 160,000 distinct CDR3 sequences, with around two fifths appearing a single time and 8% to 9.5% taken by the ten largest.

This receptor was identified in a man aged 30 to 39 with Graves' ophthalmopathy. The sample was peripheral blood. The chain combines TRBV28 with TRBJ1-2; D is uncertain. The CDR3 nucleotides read TGTGCCAGCAGTTTACAGGACTCTAACTATGGCTACACCTTC. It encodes CASSLQDSNYGYTF.